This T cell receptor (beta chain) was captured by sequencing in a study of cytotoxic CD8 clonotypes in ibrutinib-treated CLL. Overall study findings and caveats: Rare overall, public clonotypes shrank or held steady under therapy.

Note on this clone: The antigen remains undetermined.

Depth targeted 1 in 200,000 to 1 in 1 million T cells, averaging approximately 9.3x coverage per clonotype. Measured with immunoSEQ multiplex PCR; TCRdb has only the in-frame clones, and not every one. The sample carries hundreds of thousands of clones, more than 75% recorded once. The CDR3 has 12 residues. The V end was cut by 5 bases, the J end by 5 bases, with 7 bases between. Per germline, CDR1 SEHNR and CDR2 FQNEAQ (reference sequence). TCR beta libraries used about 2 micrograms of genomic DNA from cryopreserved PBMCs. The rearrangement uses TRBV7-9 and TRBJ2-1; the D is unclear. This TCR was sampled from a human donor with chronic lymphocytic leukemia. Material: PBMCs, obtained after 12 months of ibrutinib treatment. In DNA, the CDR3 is TGTGCCAGCAGCCTAGGAAACAATGAGCAGTTCTTC. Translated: CASSLGNNEQFF.